The 11 T cell receptor beta chains given below trace back to one sample, sequenced in a study of T cells in Graves' hyperthyroidism and ophthalmopathy. Template material for amplifying TCR beta CDR3 regions consisted of RNA transcripts. A first-round RT-PCR of the TCR CDR3 used the HTBI primer set. A single record per CDR3 protein comes from TCRdb applying MiXCR to the multiplex PCR reads. Of approximately 690,000 distinct CDR3 sequences listed, around 13% are singletons. The specimen sequenced was blood. These receptors originate from a woman between 45 and 60 years old with Graves' ophthalmopathy.

This clonotype was seen many times. This chain joins TRBV5-1 and TRBJ2-1, with 8 bases that match TRBD2. Per the germline V gene, CDR1 is SGHRS and CDR2 is YFSETQ. This CDR3 comprises 16 residues. V dropped 1 base and J dropped 3; count of bases not matched to a gene: 6. The CDR3 protein is CASSLSYSGVYNEQFF. CDR3 sequence (DNA): TGCGCCAGCAGCTTGTCCTATAGCGGGGTCTACAATGAGCAGTTCTTC. The variable domain in full, with the rest retrieved from reference TRBV5-1 and TRBJ2-1, is KAGVTQTPRYLIKTRGQQVTLSCSPISGHRSVSWYQQTPGQGLQFLFEYFSETQRNKGNFPGRFSGRQFSNSRSEMNVSTLELGDSALYLCASSLSYSGVYNEQFFGPGTRLTVL.

This clonotype showed up just a few times. V usage is TRBV6-2 or TRBV6-3 and J usage is TRBJ2-3, with D perhaps being TRBD1 or TRBD2 (5 bases each). CDR1 is MNHEY, CDR2 SVGEGT, per germline. V was cut by 0 bases and J by 0 bases, with 10 bases left in between. CDR3 size: 16 residues. The CDR3 loop is CASSYSGDGSTDTQYF. The DNA for the CDR3 is TGTGCCAGCAGTTACTCAGGGGACGGGAGCACAGATACGCAGTATTTT.

This clonotype appeared many times. The chain employs TRBV7-2 and TRBJ2-2; no reliable D call. V lost 3 bases, J lost 3 bases, and 8 bases lay in between. The germline gives CDR1 SGHTA, CDR2 FQGNSA. This CDR3 contains 14 residues. The chain's CDR3 is CASSLFPDTGELFF. CDR3 bases: TGTGCCAGCAGCTTGTTCCCGGACACCGGGGAGCTGTTTTTT.

Only a few counts were recorded for this clonotype. The chain recombines TRBV5-6 with TRBJ2-7; D perhaps matches TRBD2 (5 bases). The germline V and J ends were trimmed by 3 bases and 2 bases, with 21 bases remaining between them. Germline CDR1 reads SGHDT; CDR2 reads YYEEEE. This CDR3 has 17 amino acids. The CDR3 reads CASSSRVGISGAYEQYF. CDR3 sequence (DNA): TGTGCCAGCAGCTCTCGGGTGGGGATCAGCGGAGCCTACGAGCAGTACTTC.

This clonotype has at least ten counts. The chain has TRBV18 and TRBJ1-2; the match to TRBD1 covers 8 bases. The length of the CDR3 is 16 residues. V lost 3 bases and J lost 3; bases outside the gene matches: 9. CDR1 KGHSH and CDR2 LQKENI come from the germline V gene. CDR3 in amino acids: CASSPVPTGDDYGYTF. The CDR3 DNA reads TGTGCCAGCTCACCCGTTCCGACAGGGGACGACTATGGCTACACCTTC.

This clonotype has ten or more counts. This chain joins TRBV5-1 and TRBJ2-1; D is possibly TRBD2 (6 bases). CDR3 length: 19 amino acids. Germline V gene lookup returns CDR1 SGHRS and CDR2 YFSETQ. The germline V and J ends were trimmed by 0 bases and 4 bases, with 23 bases remaining between them. CDR3 residues: CASSLERFEGDSVYNEQFF. The CDR3 bases are TGCGCCAGCAGCTTGGAGCGGTTTGAAGGGGACTCCGTGTACAATGAGCAGTTCTTC.

In its sample, this clonotype was seen a few times. At one end the junction does not follow the germline gene, possibly because of a read error. The rearrangement links TRBV13 to TRBJ1-1, with D possibly matching TRBD1 (5 bases). This CDR3 has 13 amino acids. From germline, CDR1 is PRHDT and CDR2 FYEKMQ (reference sequence). The CDR3 sequence is CASSPGGITEASF. In DNA, the CDR3 is TGTGCCAGCAGCCCGGGGGGTATAACTGAAGCTTCCTTT. Supplemented by reference TRBV13 and TRBJ1-1, the full variable domain reads AAGVIQSPRHLIKEKRETATLKCYPIPRHDTVYWYQQGPGQDPQFLISFYEKMQSDKGSIPDRFSAQQFSDYHSELNMSSLELGDSALYFCASSPGGITEASFGQGTRLTVV.

This clonotype was seen repeatedly, ten times or more. The rearrangement uses TRBV29-1 and TRBJ2-3; D gene unclear. Germline V gene sequence: CDR1 SQVTM, CDR2 ANQGSEA. This CDR3 region has 12 residues. The CDR3 region is CSERKGADTQYF. Here the CDR3 DNA reads TGCAGTGAAAGGAAGGGTGCAGATACGCAGTATTTT.

This clonotype was picked up a small number of times. The chain carries TRBV12-3 or TRBV12-4 and TRBJ2-2; 13 bases align to TRBD2. With 9 bases clipped from V and 3 bases from J, the junction kept 1 base outside the gene matches. This CDR3 is 14 amino acids long. This chain's CDR3 is CARTSGGHTGELFF. CDR3 nucleotides: TGTGCCAGGACTAGCGGGGGGCACACCGGGGAGCTGTTTTTT.

There are a few counts of this clonotype. The chain is built from TRBV27 and TRBJ2-3; D possibly corresponds to TRBD2 (5 bases). The CDR3 runs 14 residues. V lost 5 bases and J lost 5, with 14 bases in between. Germline V CDR1 and CDR2: MNHEY, SMNVEV (reference sequence). The CDR3 bases are TGTGCCAGCAGTCCCCGTGTGGGGAGAGATACGCAGTATTTT. Residues: CASSPRVGRDTQYF.

This clonotype occurred many times. V usage is TRBV7-3 and J usage is TRBJ2-1, with TRBD2 matching over 8 bases. V lost 3 bases and J lost 6; bases outside the gene matches: 10. CDR3 size: 16 residues. Looked up from germline, CDR1 is SGHTA and CDR2 is FQGTGA. The CDR3 DNA sequence: TGTGCCAGCAGCTTCAACGCCGCCGGGACTAGCAATGAGCAGTTCTTC. Its protein is CASSFNAAGTSNEQFF.